Following are 3 T cell receptor beta chains from one sample sequenced in a study of OX40 agonist ivuxolimab in advanced cancers. Method: immunoSEQ multiplex PCR; TCRdb's copy keeps in-frame clones and lacks some. The data contain about 25,000 clones, just over 85% of them singletons. This material consisted of CD4+ or CD8+ T cells sorted from blood, taken in a trial of the OX40 agonist ivuxolimab. The receptors were gathered from an adult with an advanced solid tumor such as melanoma, head and neck, liver or kidney cancer.

V and J are TRBV5-5 and TRBJ1-5; D might be TRBD1 (5 bases). V was shortened by 5 bases and J by 6 bases, with 12 bases between the two germline ends. This CDR3 has 13 residues. CDR1 and CDR2 from the germline V gene are SGHKS and YYEKEE (reference sequence). CDR3 coding DNA: TGTGCCAGCAGTATCAGGGTGAGTCAGCCCCAGCATTTT. Its translation is CASSIRVSQPQHF. The whole variable domain, remainder taken from reference TRBV5-5 and TRBJ1-5, is DAGVTQSPTHLIKTRGQQVTLRCSPISGHKSVSWYQQVLGQGPQFIFQYYEKEERGRGNFPDRFSARQFPNYSSELNVNALLLGDSALYLCASSIRVSQPQHFGDGTRLSIL.

The V and J genes are TRBV7-9 and TRBJ2-1, with unresolved D. The V gene's germline CDR1 is SEHNR and CDR2 FQNEAQ (reference sequence). CDR3 size: 14 residues. The V end lost 3 bases, the J end lost 5 bases, and 11 bases lay between the germline ends. CDR3 residues: CASSFPGGNNEQFF. DNA of the CDR3: TGTGCCAGCAGCTTCCCGGGTGGGAACAATGAGCAGTTCTTC.

V and J are TRBV27 and TRBJ2-3; TRBD2 is a possible D gene (6 bases). This CDR3 has 14 residues. Germline CDR1 is MNHEY and CDR2 is SMNVEV (reference sequence). V lost 6 bases and J 0 bases, leaving 10 bases between the germline ends. The CDR3 coding sequence is TGTGCCAGCAGGCGGGGCCCTAGCACAGATACGCAGTATTTT. This encodes CASRRGPSTDTQYF.